Presented here are 18 T cell receptor beta chains from one specimen sequenced in a study of human versus mouse CDR3 diversity and MHC coevolution. Data came from immunoSEQ multiplex PCR; TCRdb stores just in-frame clones and leaves some out. The table records over 60,000 clones, around 93% of them present only once. Sequenced: naive CD4+ T cells from blood. Noted subset: CD45RO-negative CD62L-positive naive CD4 T cells. The source of these receptors is a person between 25 and 70 years old in good health.

The V call is TRBV6-5, the J call TRBJ2-7; a possible D gene is TRBD2 (6 bases). Trimming removed 7 bases at V and 0 bases at J, with 13 bases between. This CDR3 contains 14 residues. Germline CDR1 MNHEY, CDR2 SVGAGI. DNA of the CDR3: TGTGCCAGCAAAAGGGAGGTTCTCTCCTACGAGCAGTACTTC. This encodes CASKREVLSYEQYF.

The CDR3 spells CAISESEAGVHTQYF. The DNA for the CDR3 is TGTGCCATCAGTGAGTCGGAAGCGGGAGTTCATACGCAGTATTTT. The chain employs TRBV10-3 and TRBJ2-3; TRBD2 matches 8 bases. The CDR3 spans 15 residues. V gave up 0 bases and J gave up 7 bases; unmatched junction bases: 6. Germline-derived CDR1 and CDR2 are ENHRY and SYGVKD.

J is TRBJ1-2 and V is TRBV19; 9 nucleotides align to TRBD1. The germline CDR1 and CDR2 sequences are LNHDA and SQIVND (reference sequence). The CDR3 spans 16 residues. Losses at the gene ends were 5 bases for V and 3 bases for J; bases not matched to a gene: 10. In DNA form, the CDR3 reads TGTGCCAGTAGTCCCTCGCCGGGACAGGGTGACTATGGCTACACCTTC. Amino acid sequence: CASSPSPGQGDYGYTF.

This rearrangement joins TRBV7-9 to TRBJ1-1; 11 nucleotides agree with TRBD1. V lost 2 bases and J lost 0; bases outside the gene matches: 8. The CDR3 has 18 residues. Germline CDR1 reads SEHNR; CDR2 reads FQNEAQ (reference sequence). The CDR3 loop reads CASSLSGTGGFVNTEAFF. The CDR3 bases are TGTGCCAGCAGCTTATCTGGGACAGGGGGGTTTGTGAACACTGAAGCTTTCTTT.

J is TRBJ2-7 and V is TRBV7-3; 7 nucleotides match TRBD1. V was clipped by 5 bases and J by 7 bases; unmatched bases: 8. Germline-derived CDR1 and CDR2 are SGHTA and FQGTGA. The CDR3 totals 13 residues. CDR3 DNA: TGTGCCAGCAGCCCGGGACAGTCTGAAGAGCAGTACTTC. It encodes CASSPGQSEEQYF.

The chain has TRBV2 and TRBJ2-1; D might be TRBD1 (7 bases). V was pared by 5 bases and J by 0 bases, with 8 bases between. The V gene's germline CDR1 is SNHLY and CDR2 FYNNEI. The CDR3 runs to 14 residues. CDR3 protein: CASSQGGSYNEQFF. DNA of the CDR3: TGTGCCAGCAGTCAGGGGGGCTCCTACAATGAGCAGTTCTTC. Looking up the rest from reference TRBV2 and TRBJ2-1 gives the full variable domain: EPEVTQTPSHQVTQMGQEVILRCVPISNHLYFYWYRQILGQKVEFLVSFYNNEISEKSEIFDDQFSVERPDGSNFTLKIRSTKLEDSAMYFCASSQGGSYNEQFFGPGTRLTVL.

The chain recombines TRBV18 with TRBJ2-2, with a possible D match to TRBD1 (6 bases). The CDR3 length is 12 residues. Deletions cut 4 bases from V and 6 bases from J, with 6 bases between. CDR1 KGHSH and CDR2 LQKENI come from the germline V gene. CDR3 bases: TGTGCCAGCTCACAGGGGGCCGGGGAGCTGTTTTTT. It is translated as CASSQGAGELFF.

The chain uses TRBV19 and TRBJ2-7; possibly TRBD1 for D (7 bases). CDR1 is LNHDA and CDR2 is SQIVND in the germline V gene (reference sequence). The V end lost 5 bases, the J end lost 1 base, and 12 bases lay between the germline ends. The CDR3 is 14 residues long. CDR3 region: CASSSQGGSYEQYF. CDR3 in DNA: TGTGCCAGTAGTTCGCAGGGGGGATCCTACGAGCAGTACTTC.

The chain couples TRBV15 to TRBJ1-4; 7 nucleotides line up with TRBD1. With 2 bases clipped from V and 2 bases from J, the junction kept 2 bases outside the gene matches. The CDR3 runs to 15 residues. CDR1 and CDR2 from the germline V gene are LNHNV and YYDKDF (reference sequence). CDR3 in DNA: TGTGCCACCAGCAGACAACAGGGGACTAATGAAAAACTGTTTTTT. It codes for CATSRQQGTNEKLFF.

The chain is built from TRBV9 and TRBJ1-3; D is undetermined. Trimming removed 0 bases from V and 0 bases from J, with 10 bases in between. The CDR3 is made up of 16 amino acids. Looked up from germline, CDR1 is SGDLS and CDR2 is YYNGEE. The chain's CDR3 is CASSVDPGNSGNTIYF. The CDR3 DNA reads as TGTGCCAGCAGCGTAGACCCGGGGAACTCTGGAAACACCATATATTTT.

This clone was counted a few times. As DNA, the CDR3 is TGTGCCAGCACAGACATTGCAACTAATGAAAAACTGTTTTTT. It encodes CASTDIATNEKLFF. J is TRBJ1-4 and V is TRBV6-6; D not resolved. Germline CDR1 MNHNY, CDR2 SVGAGI (reference sequence). The germline V and J ends were trimmed by 7 bases and 0 bases, with 9 bases remaining between them. The CDR3 loop spans 14 amino acids.

The chain is built from TRBV19 and TRBJ2-1, with a possible D match to TRBD1 (6 bases). Germline CDR1 LNHDA, CDR2 SQIVND (reference sequence). CDR3 size: 16 residues. V gave up 6 bases and J gave up 6 bases, with 21 bases separating them. In nucleotides, the CDR3 is TGTGCCAGTAGGCAGCTGACAGGCCCTTTAGGCAATGAGCAGTTCTTC. Its protein product is CASRQLTGPLGNEQFF.

The chain combines TRBV28 with TRBJ2-1, with 7 positions matching TRBD2. V shed 5 bases and J 12 bases; nucleotides not matched to a gene: 10. This CDR3 has 13 residues. Per the germline V gene, CDR1 is MDHEN and CDR2 is SYDVKM. This CDR3 is CASSTSAGNSQFF. In DNA, the CDR3 is TGTGCCAGCAGTACTTCAGCGGGGAATTCGCAGTTCTTC.

The chain uses TRBV7-9 and TRBJ1-4; 7 bases line up with TRBD1. Germline V gene lookup returns CDR1 SEHNR and CDR2 FQNEAQ (reference sequence). CDR3 length equals 15 residues. V lost 5 bases to trimming and J lost 5 bases; unmatched junction nucleotides: 8. Here the CDR3 DNA reads TGTGCCAGCAGCCCCGGGGACAGAGAGAATGAAAAACTGTTTTTT. Amino acids: CASSPGDRENEKLFF.

J is TRBJ2-5 and V is TRBV5-1, with 8 bases identical to TRBD1. V shed 4 bases, J shed 0 bases, and the junction held 5 bases outside the gene matches. Germline values: CDR1 SGHRS, CDR2 YFSETQ. This CDR3 comprises 15 residues. CDR3 bases: TGCGCCAGCAGCCTGGACAGGGCAAACCAAGAGACCCAGTACTTC. Protein sequence: CASSLDRANQETQYF. The full variable domain, completed using reference TRBV5-1 and TRBJ2-5, is KAGVTQTPRYLIKTRGQQVTLSCSPISGHRSVSWYQQTPGQGLQFLFEYFSETQRNKGNFPGRFSGRQFSNSRSEMNVSTLELGDSALYLCASSLDRANQETQYFGPGTRLLVL.

V usage is TRBV19 and J usage is TRBJ1-2; 8 nucleotides align to TRBD1. Germline assignment: CDR1 LNHDA and CDR2 SQIVND (reference sequence). After removal of 3 bases from V and 11 bases from J, the junction contained 11 bases not matched to a gene. The CDR3 sequence is 14 residues long. CDR3 nucleotides: TGTGCCAGTAGTATTCTGGAGGACAGGGTGCGATACACCTTC. Translation: CASSILEDRVRYTF. Complete variable domain (other parts from reference TRBV19 and TRBJ1-2): DGGITQSPKYLFRKEGQNVTLSCEQNLNHDAMYWYRQDPGQGLRLIYYSQIVNDFQKGDIAEGYSVSREKKESFPLTVTSAQKNPTAFYLCASSILEDRVRYTFGSGTRLTVV.

The V and J genes are TRBV30 and TRBJ2-2; D gene ambiguous. With 0 bases removed from V and 5 bases from J, the gap between germline ends came to 7 bases. Germline V gene data show CDR1 as GTSNPN and CDR2 as SVGIG (reference sequence). This CDR3 spans 13 amino acids. The CDR3 region has the DNA TGTGCCTGGAGTGTTCAGGTGACCGGGGAGCTGTTTTTT. It yields the protein CAWSVQVTGELFF.

The gene calls are TRBV6-1 and TRBJ2-1, with a possible D match to TRBD2 (5 bases). This CDR3 has 13 residues. Germline CDR1 is MNHNS and CDR2 is SASEGT. V lost 1 base, J lost 8 bases, and 9 bases lay in between. CDR3 sequence reads: CASSEVEVYEQFF. CDR3 bases: TGTGCCAGCAGTGAAGTGGAGGTTTATGAGCAGTTCTTC.